A selection of T cell receptor beta chains follows, all from one sample in a study of T cells in Graves' hyperthyroidism and ophthalmopathy. Using its own MiXCR run on the multiplex PCR reads, TCRdb lists one record per CDR3 protein. Among about 590,000 distinct CDR3 sequences listed, more than 15% were seen once. Sequencing used blood. These TCRs come from a woman under 40 with Graves' hyperthyroidism. The CDR3 runs from the conserved cysteine through the conserved F or W. D genes are given only for firm matches. Rows give clone size only sometimes, using once, few, many, or a class for an expanded clone.

V gene	J gene	D gene	clone size	CDR3 protein	CDR3 DNA
TRBV20-1	TRBJ2-7	TRBD2	few	CSARKTGTRGHEQYF	TGCAGTGCTAGAAAGACCGGGACTAGAGGTCACGAGCAGTACTTC
TRBV7-3	TRBJ2-1	TRBD2	many	CASAAGVGNEQFF	TGTGCCAGCGCAGCGGGAGTGGGCAATGAGCAGTTCTTC
TRBV5-1	TRBJ2-1	TRBD2	.	CASSFSLAGAYNEQFF	TGCGCCAGCAGCTTTTCGCTAGCGGGAGCCTACAATGAGCAGTTCTTC
TRBV24-1	TRBJ2-1	TRBD2	few	CATSDPRPNRGWTSGRAPNEQFF	TGTGCCACCAGTGATCCCCGCCCAAATCGGGGATGGACTAGCGGGAGGGCCCCCAATGAGCAGTTCTTC
TRBV20-1	TRBJ2-7	TRBD2	many	CSASRAGGGEQYF	TGCAGTGCTAGTCGCGCGGGAGGGGGTGAGCAGTACTTC
TRBV15	TRBJ2-7	TRBD2	.	CATSRSTSGSLYEQYF	TGTGCCACCAGCAGATCTACTAGCGGGAGCCTTTACGAGCAGTACTTC
TRBV15	TRBJ1-5	.	few	CATSARSNQPQHF	TGTGCCACCAGCGCGCGTAGCAATCAGCCCCAGCATTTT
TRBV7-6	TRBJ2-1	.	few	CASSPPGRTSYNEQFF	TGTGCCAGCAGCCCTCCTGGGCGGACCTCCTACAATGAGCAGTTCTTC
TRBV12-3/TRBV12-4	TRBJ2-7	TRBD2	many	CASSLLAGAEQYF	TGTGCCAGCAGTTTACTAGCGGGAGCCGAGCAGTACTTC
TRBV11-2	TRBJ2-3	.	many	CASSLGGVITDTQYF	TGTGCCAGCAGCTTAGGCGGGGTGATAACAGATACGCAGTATTTT
TRBV2	TRBJ2-5	.	many	CASVGSLKWGQETQYF	TGTGCCAGCGTAGGTTCTCTTAAGTGGGGCCAAGAGACCCAGTACTTC
TRBV11-1	TRBJ2-1	TRBD2	many	CASSLYSGSKYNEQFF	TGTGCCAGCAGCTTATATAGCGGGAGTAAGTACAATGAGCAGTTCTTC
TRBV5-1	TRBJ2-7	.	.	CASSLGQMVHEQYF	TGCGCCAGCAGCTTGGGGCAGATGGTGCACGAGCAGTACTTC
TRBV11-3	TRBJ2-7	TRBD1	many	CASSYGTGLPYEQYF	TGTGCCAGCAGCTACGGGACAGGCCTACCCTACGAGCAGTACTTC
TRBV7-9	TRBJ1-2	.	few	CASSLVDGPSGYTF	TGTGCCAGCAGCTTAGTCGACGGTCCGTCGGGCTACACCTTC
TRBV30	TRBJ2-3	.	many	CASGSVRDTQYF	TGTGCCTCGGGGAGCGTCAGAGATACGCAGTATTTT
TRBV2	TRBJ2-3	.	few	CASSEAGSGPDTQYF	TGTGCCAGCAGTGAAGCCGGGAGCGGGCCAGATACGCAGTATTTT
TRBV12-3/TRBV12-4	TRBJ2-2	TRBD2	.	CASSPLRLAGETGELFF	TGTGCCAGCAGTCCCCTCAGGTTAGCGGGAGAAACCGGGGAGCTGTTTTTT
TRBV29-1	TRBJ2-3	TRBD2	.	CSVGQGAGGLAGASSTDTQYF	TGCAGCGTGGGACAGGGGGCAGGGGGACTAGCGGGAGCGTCGAGCACAGATACGCAGTATTTT
TRBV20-1	TRBJ1-6	.	many	CSARTKGRSYNSPLHF	TGCAGTGCTAGGACTAAAGGGAGATCCTATAATTCACCCCTCCACTTT
TRBV12-3/TRBV12-4	TRBJ2-2	TRBD1	.	CASSPTGGPGELFF	TGTGCCAGCAGTCCCACAGGGGGACCCGGGGAGCTGTTTTTT
TRBV11-2	TRBJ2-3	.	many	CASSLTTVDTQYF	TGTGCCAGCAGCTTAACCACCGTAGATACGCAGTATTTT
TRBV7-9	TRBJ1-2	.	many	CASRPLQGANYGYTF	TGTGCCAGCAGACCCTTGCAGGGAGCTAACTATGGCTACACCTTC
TRBV6-5	TRBJ1-6	.	.	CASSYAVQRGSPLHF	TGTGCCAGCAGTTACGCGGTCCAACGGGGCTCACCCCTCCACTTT
TRBV7-3	TRBJ2-5	.	many	CASSYKGVRWGSGETQYF	TGTGCCAGCAGCTATAAGGGAGTCAGGTGGGGGTCTGGTGAGACCCAGTACTTC
TRBV19	TRBJ2-7	.	.	CASNGDSYEQYF	TGTGCCAGTAACGGGGACTCCTACGAGCAGTACTTC
TRBV18	TRBJ2-7	.	.	CASSPARGGSYEQYF	TGTGCCAGCTCACCAGCCAGGGGGGGCTCCTACGAGCAGTACTTC
TRBV19	TRBJ2-1	.	few	CASSIRRAYNEQFF	TGTGCCAGTAGTATCCGCAGGGCCTACAATGAGCAGTTCTTC
TRBV5-1	TRBJ2-3	.	many	CASSLSSASTDTQYF	TGCGCCAGCAGCTTGTCTAGCGCTAGCACAGATACGCAGTATTTT
TRBV7-9	TRBJ2-1	TRBD2	.	CASSRGTGTNNEQFF	TGTGCCAGCAGCAGAGGGACCGGGACTAACAATGAGCAGTTCTTC
TRBV27	TRBJ1-1	.	many	CASSFNRLNTEAFF	TGTGCCAGCAGTTTTAATCGGTTGAACACTGAAGCTTTCTTT
TRBV12-3/TRBV12-4	TRBJ2-3	TRBD1	few	CASSLWTGVSTDTQYF	TGTGCCAGCAGTCTCTGGACAGGGGTCAGCACAGATACGCAGTATTTT
TRBV20-1	TRBJ1-3	.	.	CSASSSLNSGNTIYF	TGCAGTGCTAGTTCTTCCCTCAACTCTGGAAACACCATATATTTT
TRBV20-1	TRBJ2-1	TRBD2	many	CSARQGLAGGYNEQFF	TGCAGTGCTAGACAGGGACTAGCGGGGGGATACAATGAGCAGTTCTTC
TRBV6-1	TRBJ1-5	.	few	CASSDSGSQPQHF	TGTGCCAGCAGTGATTCGGGTAGTCAGCCCCAGCATTTT
TRBV7-9	TRBJ2-3	.	few	CASSRTPSTDTQYF	TGTGCCAGCAGCAGGACACCTAGCACAGATACGCAGTATTTT
TRBV12-3/TRBV12-4	TRBJ1-6	TRBD1	.	CASSPSGTVHNSPLHF	TGTGCCAGCAGTCCCTCTGGGACAGTCCATAATTCACCCCTCCACTTT
TRBV28	TRBJ2-7	.	many	CACGERYEQYF	TGTGCCTGCGGGGAGCGGTACGAGCAGTACTTC
TRBV3-1	TRBJ2-1	.	.	CASSRNPSYNGQFF	TGTGCCAGCAGCCGAAATCCATCCTACAATGGGCAGTTCTTC
TRBV12-3/TRBV12-4	TRBJ2-6	.	few	CASTRVVLSSGANVLTF	TGTGCCAGCACCCGTGTGGTGTTGAGCTCTGGGGCCAACGTCCTGACTTTC
TRBV6-2/TRBV6-3	TRBJ2-2	TRBD1	.	CASSYPAGTGTGDVGELFF	TGTGCCAGCAGTTACCCGGCTGGGACCGGGACAGGGGACGTCGGGGAGCTGTTTTTT
TRBV12-5	TRBJ2-1	.	few	CASGPGQASSYNEQFF	TGTGCTAGTGGACCCGGACAAGCCAGCTCCTACAATGAGCAGTTCTTC
TRBV4-2	TRBJ2-1	TRBD2	few	CASSQVPLAGVHNEQFF	TGTGCCAGCAGCCAAGTACCCCTAGCGGGAGTACACAATGAGCAGTTCTTC
TRBV11-2	TRBJ1-4	.	.	CASSLDQGPLGKLFF	TGTGCCAGCAGCTTAGATCAGGGGCCGTTGGGAAAACTGTTTTTT
TRBV2	TRBJ1-5	.	many	CASSEALQWGQPQHF	TGTGCCAGCAGTGAAGCGCTTCAATGGGGGCAGCCCCAGCATTTT
TRBV27	TRBJ2-7	.	.	CASSPRGGQAAYEQYF	TGTGCCAGCAGTCCGAGGGGGGGACAGGCAGCCTACGAGCAGTACTTC
TRBV7-9	TRBJ2-1	TRBD2	many	CASSLEPGRGNEQFF	TGTGCCAGCAGCTTAGAGCCGGGGAGGGGAAATGAGCAGTTCTTC
TRBV20-1	TRBJ2-7	.	.	CSAPRTTYEQYF	TGCAGTGCTCCCCGGACCACCTACGAGCAGTACTTC
TRBV6-1	TRBJ2-2	.	many	CASSPSRTGELFF	TGTGCCAGCAGTCCTAGCCGAACCGGGGAGCTGTTTTTT
TRBV2	TRBJ1-2	TRBD1	few	CASRDRIYGYTF	TGTGCCAGCAGGGACAGGATCTATGGCTACACCTTC
TRBV27	TRBJ2-2	TRBD1	few	CASSSYTGTGNTGELFF	TGTGCCAGCAGTAGCTACACAGGGACAGGGAACACCGGGGAGCTGTTTTTT
TRBV18	TRBJ2-7	TRBD2	many	CASSPLAGLSEQYF	TGTGCCAGCTCACCGCTAGCGGGACTCAGCGAGCAGTACTTC
TRBV7-8	TRBJ1-4	.	.	CASSLTANWGPTNEKLFF	TGTGCCAGCAGCTTAACCGCGAATTGGGGACCAACTAATGAAAAACTGTTTTTT
TRBV28	TRBJ2-7	TRBD2	many	CASSQSSGRHEQYF	TGTGCCAGCAGTCAATCTAGCGGGAGGCACGAGCAGTACTTC
TRBV6-6	TRBJ1-6	TRBD1	many	CASSYLGQGYNSPLHF	TGTGCCAGCAGTTACTTGGGACAGGGGTATAATTCACCCCTCCACTTT
TRBV7-2	TRBJ2-2	.	few	CASSPTGINTGELFF	TGTGCCAGCAGCCCTACAGGGATCAACACCGGGGAGCTGTTTTTT
TRBV5-1	TRBJ1-2	.	.	CASSLNAWTPLGQNGYTF	TGTGCCAGCAGCTTAAACGCCTGGACCCCACTCGGGCAAAATGGCTACACCTTC